The clone carrying this T cell receptor beta chain has only one observation. What it binds is not known. Germline V gene data show CDR1 as MNHEY and CDR2 as SMNVEV (reference sequence). The CDR3 consists of 15 residues. V dropped 0 bases and J dropped 0 bases, with 9 bases sitting between them. TCRdb recomputed calls from the 5' RACE reads with MiXCR, one row per CDR3 protein. The sample has approximately 890,000 distinct CDR3 sequences, 9% to 15% seen once. This entry comes from a study of identical twins. The study, taken as a whole, reports: Cord blood beta clonotypes present at high abundance carried fewer insertions; no such pattern appeared in memory repertoires. Researchers reported weaker excess twin sharing in beta out-of-frame sequences.

These sequences were also reported in another study, on yellow fever vaccine responses in identical twins.

The chain links TRBV27 to TRBJ2-7, with D unclear. The material sequenced was PBMCs. The TCR originated in a woman between 18 and 30 years old in good health. CDR3: CASSLSPFDSYEQYF. In DNA, the CDR3 is TGTGCCAGCAGTTTATCCCCATTCGACTCCTACGAGCAGTACTTC.